A single TCR beta chain is shown here with its context. The antigen this receptor binds is unknown. Per-nucleotide qualities are absent, and no much larger clonotype sits a single base away. This entry is derived from a study of radiation and T cells in renal cell carcinoma (dated by TCRdb to 2019 to 2021). With respect to the entire study: The samples were drawn from a clinical trial, where primary renal cell carcinomas were treated with 15 Gy of stereotactic body radiation therapy and then removed by nephrectomy 4 weeks afterward. A total of 50 to 60 samples underwent TCR beta sequencing, made up of roughly 26 tumors and about 27 peripheral blood samples. Across all 50 or so samples, 4,016,671 unique CDR3 nucleotide sequences encoding around 2.8 million unique CDR3 amino acid sequences were identified. Overall study results and their limits: In blood, the top tumor clonotypes increased from baseline to 2 weeks after radiation and then shrank by 4 weeks, which suggests a temporary expansion of tumor-resident clones. Blood repertoire dynamics were not followed beyond 4 weeks after treatment. Because no pretreatment tumor biopsies were available, whether clonotypes were present in the tumor at baseline could not be determined. With a single-armed trial design, the study had no way to address how radiation dose or scheduling affects the TCR repertoire.

The CDR3 starts with the cysteine, ends with the phenylalanine, and has 12 residues. Only the CDR3 portion is preserved as DNA: 36 bases, with reading frame beginning at the first base. Trimming takes 5 bases from V and 8 bases from J, and the germline ends sit 12 bases apart. Based on the germline V gene (reference sequence), the CDR1 and CDR2 sequences are LNHDA and SQIVND. The meaning of the sample's time point label: blood 2 weeks post-SBRT. Read against the paper, the sample's treatment or condition label means: 15 Gy SBRT to primary tumor, nephrectomy 4 weeks later. To track tumor-enriched clonotypes, serial peripheral blood was sampled from radiation-treated patients at baseline and at 2 weeks and 4 weeks after SBRT. All patients had renal cell carcinoma with clear cell pathology. Genomic DNA for TCR sequencing was prepared using the QIAamp DNA Blood Mini Kit (Qiagen). The analyses included only samples that passed all quality control checks.

The immunoSEQ kit was used, according to the manufacturer's recommendations, to generate TCR beta libraries from genomic DNA. For library preparation, a first multiplex PCR was performed with proprietary primers, followed by a second PCR in which unique barcodes were added, and bead cleanups were performed after each round. A kit-provided positive control reaction and a negative control reaction were included in every sample batch. The final libraries underwent checking on an Agilent 4200 TapeStation D1000 ScreenTape, volumetric pooling, and quantification by qPCR. Sequencing was performed on an Illumina NextSeq500 with a MidOutput 150-cycle cartridge, and 156 Read1 and 15 Index1 cycles were run with kit custom primers. The pooled library was loaded at around 1 pM with around 20% PhiX control spiked in. The original pipeline was this. Vendor-processed data were analyzed in R, with a clonotype defined as all T cells sharing the same CDR3 nucleotide sequence. In the clone abundance analyses, frequencies in each sample were normalized to that sample's 10,000 most abundant clones. Public T cell clones, averaging fewer than five per sample, were removed before analysis. Tumor-enriched clonotypes and baseline blood-enriched clonotypes were defined as those with an abundance difference of at least 32-fold between compartments. A beta-binomial differential abundance model was used to identify clonotypes that expanded or contracted between blood time points. Tumor-blood repertoire similarity was measured with the Baroni-Urbani and Buser coefficient, and groups were compared using two-tailed Wilcoxon tests in R. In its TCRdb copy, this immuneACCESS table keeps in-frame sequences only and misses some clones. Where compared with another copy, unresolved V genes explain less than half of these, and the others have no known cause. V and J calls and clone size follow that table, whereas D and trimming were derived from the DNA. The sample has about 130,000 clones on record, 75% to 85% of them singletons. The ten top clones hold about 1.9% of the sample.

This sequence originates from a woman aged 55-70 years with renal cell carcinoma. This sample comprised blood, obtained from a patient whose treatment included radiotherapy and nephrectomy. The chain is assembled from TRBV19 and TRBJ1-2; the D segment cannot be called with confidence. The encoded CDR3 is CASSVPTAGYTF. The nucleotide sequence is TGTGCCAGTAGTGTCCCCACAGCGGGCTACACCTTC.